A single sample gave rise to the 25 T cell receptor beta chains below, sequenced in a study of blood T cell repertoires in COVID-19. Only in-frame clones appear in the TCRdb table, and some are missing; sequencing was by immunoSEQ multiplex PCR. The profile covers under 200,000 clones, with roughly 87% appearing a single time and roughly 7% taken by the ten largest. Sequenced input: PBMCs or T cells enriched from blood (not recorded which). The receptors originated from a woman between 45 and 60 years old who had recovered from COVID-19.

This chain uses TRBV24-1 with TRBJ2-7, with D tentatively TRBD1 (5 bases). Germline assignment: CDR1 KGHDR and CDR2 SFDVKD. This CDR3 is built from 13 residues. Trimming stripped 2 bases from V and 4 bases from J, with 8 bases between. In DNA form, the CDR3 reads TGTGCCACCAGTGATTCGGACAAATACGAGCAGTACTTC. This sequence encodes CATSDSDKYEQYF.

As regards this clone: This CDR3 is also generated by other DNA sequences in the sample. This rearrangement joins TRBV30 to TRBJ1-1; D is undetermined. Germline V gene data show CDR1 as GTSNPN and CDR2 as SVGIG (reference sequence). The CDR3 runs to 13 residues. Trimming left V 0 bases short and J 1 base short, with 6 bases between. CDR3 DNA: TGTGCCTGGAGTGTTCGGGGGAACACTGAAGCTTTCTTT. Translated, it gives CAWSVRGNTEAFF.

The chain links TRBV4-2 to TRBJ2-1; 16 nucleotides align to TRBD2. Germline V CDR1 and CDR2: LGHNA, YNFKEQ. V shed 2 bases and J 7 bases; nucleotides not matched to a gene: 8. This CDR3 is built from 18 residues. For the CDR3, the DNA is TGTGCCAGCAGCCAAAGGGGACTAGCGGGAGGGATTCCAAATGAGCAGTTCTTC. Translated, it gives CASSQRGLAGGIPNEQFF.

CDR3 DNA sequence: TGTGCCAGTTCGGGGGTTCTGAAAAGAGGGAGCAATCAGCCCCAGCATTTT. Translation gives CASSGVLKRGSNQPQHF. This chain links TRBV19 with TRBJ1-5, with D perhaps matching TRBD1 (5 bases). Trimming removed 8 bases from V and 1 base from J, with 21 bases in between. CDR1 LNHDA and CDR2 SQIVND come from the germline V gene (reference sequence). The CDR3 covers 17 residues. The entire variable domain, with the rest obtained from reference TRBV19 and TRBJ1-5, is as follows: DGGITQSPKYLFRKEGQNVTLSCEQNLNHDAMYWYRQDPGQGLRLIYYSQIVNDFQKGDIAEGYSVSREKKESFPLTVTSAQKNPTAFYLCASSGVLKRGSNQPQHFGDGTRLSIL.

This clone was recorded once. J is TRBJ2-2 and V is TRBV2; D call uncertain. The V and J ends lost 8 bases and 1 base respectively, with 5 bases between them. This CDR3 region has 12 residues. Germline V gene lookup returns CDR1 SNHLY and CDR2 FYNNEI. The CDR3 region has the DNA TGTGCCAGCGGCCGGAACACCGGGGAGCTGTTTTTT. It translates to CASGRNTGELFF.

V is TRBV5-6 and J is TRBJ2-4, with D maybe TRBD2 (5 bases). The CDR3 contains 14 residues. CDR1 and CDR2 (germline): SGHDT, YYEEEE. The V and J ends lost 4 bases and 3 bases respectively, with 11 bases between them. The CDR3 loop is CASSRGGLKNIQYF. The CDR3 DNA follows: TGTGCCAGCAGCCGTGGAGGCCTCAAAAACATTCAGTACTTC. The entire variable domain, with the rest obtained from reference TRBV5-6 and TRBJ2-4, is as follows: DAGVTQSPTHLIKTRGQQVTLRCSPKSGHDTVSWYQQALGQGPQFIFQYYEEEERQRGNFPDRFSGHQFPNYSSELNVNALLLGDSALYLCASSRGGLKNIQYFGAGTRLSVL.

The chain is built from TRBV3-1 (or the pseudogene TRBV3-2) and TRBJ2-7, with 10 bases that match TRBD2. The V gene end was trimmed by 0 bases and the J gene end by 2 bases; junction bases not matched to a gene: 7. The CDR3 runs 17 residues. The germline CDR1 and CDR2 sequences are LGHDT and YNNKEL (reference sequence). For the CDR3, the DNA is TGTGCCAGCAGCCAAGATGTGGGGACTAGCGACACCTACGAGCAGTACTTC. It yields the protein CASSQDVGTSDTYEQYF.

The CDR3 reads CATSAKSGGRTDTQYF. The CDR3 nucleotides read TGTGCCACCAGTGCTAAATCAGGGGGCCGCACAGATACGCAGTATTTT. The gene calls are TRBV24-1 and TRBJ2-3, with 8 bases that match TRBD1. CDR1 and CDR2 from the germline V gene are KGHDR and SFDVKD. The V segment lost 5 bases and the J segment 1 base; nucleotides outside the gene matches: 7. The CDR3 length is 16 residues.

The chain combines TRBV11-2 with TRBJ1-3; unclear D gene. The CDR3 runs to 13 residues. Trimming left V 3 bases short and J 0 bases short, with 3 bases between. Per the germline V gene, CDR1 is SGHAT and CDR2 is FQNNGV. The CDR3 DNA is TGTGCCAGCAGCTTCGGCTCTGGAAACACCATATATTTT. Protein product: CASSFGSGNTIYF.

The chain has TRBV4-2 and TRBJ2-3, with D tentatively TRBD2 (5 bases). The V and J ends lost 4 bases and 0 bases respectively, with 14 bases between them. CDR3 size: 16 residues. Germline lookup yields CDR1 LGHNA and CDR2 YNFKEQ. The CDR3 is CASSRFGGSSTDTQYF. The DNA for the CDR3 is TGTGCCAGCAGCCGCTTTGGCGGGTCAAGCACAGATACGCAGTATTTT.

The V and J genes are TRBV19 and TRBJ2-2, with TRBD1 matching over 7 bases. This CDR3 comprises 15 residues. The germline gives CDR1 LNHDA, CDR2 SQIVND (reference sequence). V shed 3 bases and J 9 bases; nucleotides not matched to a gene: 10. The CDR3 loop reads CASSMTGYVPRELFF. The DNA for the CDR3 is TGTGCCAGTAGTATGACAGGGTACGTCCCGAGGGAGCTGTTTTTT.

This clone has just a few counts. This sequence joins TRBV29-1 and TRBJ1-1; D call uncertain. The germline V gene has CDR1 SQVTM and CDR2 ANQGSEA. Trimming cost V 7 bases and J 0 bases, with 12 bases left between them. CDR3 size: 13 residues. The CDR3 DNA follows: TGCAGCGCCGAGCGGCAGATGAACACTGAAGCTTTCTTT. This codes for CSAERQMNTEAFF.

The chain joins TRBV6-1 to TRBJ1-4; 8 positions agree with TRBD1. Germline assignment: CDR1 MNHNS and CDR2 SASEGT. The CDR3 spans 18 residues. Trimming cost V 4 bases and J 7 bases; bases outside gene matches: 17. The CDR3 nucleotides are TGTGCCAGCAGTGTCCAAGCGGCAGGGGGCGCAGGGGGTGAAAAACTGTTTTTT. It is translated as CASSVQAAGGAGGEKLFF.

V and J are TRBV5-8 and TRBJ2-7; the match to TRBD2 covers 13 bases. There are 13 residues in the CDR3. V was clipped by 10 bases and J by 6 bases; unmatched bases: 7. In germline, CDR1 is SGHTS, CDR2 YDEGEE. CDR3 residues: CAARTSGSLEQYF. CDR3 bases: TGTGCCGCTCGGACTAGCGGGAGTCTCGAGCAGTACTTC.

The chain is built from TRBV18 and TRBJ1-2; the D is unclear. Per germline, CDR1 KGHSH and CDR2 LQKENI. Trimming left V 6 bases short and J 1 base short, with 9 bases between. The length of the CDR3 is 13 residues. The CDR3 reads CASSPADNYGYTF. CDR3 sequence (DNA): TGTGCCAGCTCTCCCGCGGATAACTATGGCTACACCTTC.

The genes are TRBV4-2 and TRBJ2-3; D may be TRBD2 (8 bases). Germline CDR1 reads LGHNA; CDR2 reads YNFKEQ. CDR3 length: 17 residues. V shed 10 bases and J shed 2 bases, with 25 bases lying between them. This CDR3 is CATRQGASGWLTDTQYF. The CDR3 nucleotides are TGTGCCACAAGACAGGGAGCTAGCGGGTGGCTCACAGATACGCAGTATTTT.

The V gene is TRBV10-3, the J gene TRBJ2-1, with 9 bases matching TRBD2. The V gene end was trimmed by 0 bases and the J gene end by 5 bases; junction bases not matched to a gene: 5. The CDR3 is made up of 16 amino acids. Germline V gives CDR1 ENHRY, CDR2 SYGVKD. CDR3 bases: TGTGCCATCAGTGAGTCAAGCGGGAGGATTAACAATGAGCAGTTCTTC. This sequence encodes CAISESSGRINNEQFF.

V and J are TRBV28 and TRBJ1-2; no firm D call. V gave up 6 bases and J gave up 2 bases, with 16 bases separating them. Germline V CDR1 and CDR2: MDHEN, SYDVKM. The CDR3 extends over 15 amino acids. The CDR3 loop reads CASSPGAARNYGYTF. Written as DNA, the CDR3 is TGTGCCAGCAGCCCAGGCGCCGCTCGAAACTATGGCTACACCTTC.

The chain recombines TRBV7-3 with TRBJ2-5; TRBD1 is a possible D gene (6 bases). The germline V gene encodes CDR1 SGHTA and CDR2 FQGTGA. This CDR3 spans 13 amino acids. V lost 5 bases and J 5 bases, leaving 12 bases between the germline ends. CDR3 sequence reads: CASSPSQGETQYF. CDR3 sequence (DNA): TGTGCCAGCAGCCCGAGTCAGGGGGAGACCCAGTACTTC. Full variable domain (outside the CDR3, taken from reference TRBV7-3 and TRBJ2-5): GAGVSQTPSNKVTEKGKYVELRCDPISGHTALYWYRQSLGQGPEFLIYFQGTGAADDSGLPNDRFFAVRPEGSVSTLKIQRTERGDSAVYLCASSPSQGETQYFGPGTRLLVL.

The chain joins TRBV5-4 to TRBJ1-4; the D gene is possibly TRBD1 (6 bases). Germline V gene lookup returns CDR1 SGHNT and CDR2 YYREEE (reference sequence). V lost 0 bases, J lost 7 bases, and 16 bases lay in between. CDR3 length: 16 residues. This chain's CDR3 is CASSLAETTGIEKLFF. The CDR3 nucleotides read TGTGCCAGCAGCTTGGCCGAGACAACAGGGATTGAAAAACTGTTTTTT.

This clone came up once. J is TRBJ1-4 and V is TRBV7-9; D remains ambiguous. Germline assignment: CDR1 SEHNR and CDR2 FQNEAQ (reference sequence). This CDR3 contains 15 residues. Trimming cost V 3 bases and J 4 bases, with 12 bases left between them. The CDR3 DNA reads TGTGCCAGCAGCTTGCTTACGGGAAGTAATGAAAAACTGTTTTTT. Translating it yields CASSLLTGSNEKLFF.

The genes are TRBV7-9 and TRBJ2-3; a possible D gene is TRBD1 (7 bases). Germline V CDR1 and CDR2: SEHNR, FQNEAQ (reference sequence). There are 14 residues in the CDR3. Trimming cost V 6 bases and J 2 bases, with 12 bases left between them. Written as DNA, the CDR3 is TGTGCCAGCAGGCGACAGGGACTCACAGATACGCAGTATTTT. This translates into CASRRQGLTDTQYF.

The chain is built from TRBV11-2 and TRBJ2-1; possible D gene TRBD2, 6 bases. Germline CDR1 is SGHAT and CDR2 is FQNNGV. The CDR3 contains 15 residues. V lost 1 base and J lost 5, with 12 bases in between. This CDR3 reads CASSLVSGGHNEQFF. The CDR3 bases are TGTGCCAGCAGCTTAGTTAGCGGCGGCCACAATGAGCAGTTCTTC.

This CDR3 reads CATSRDRYRAYEQYF. CDR3 sequence (DNA): TGTGCCACCAGCAGAGATAGGTACAGGGCCTACGAGCAGTACTTC. The V and J genes are TRBV15 and TRBJ2-7; possibly TRBD1 for D (6 bases). This CDR3 is 15 amino acids long. Per the germline V gene, CDR1 is LNHNV and CDR2 is YYDKDF (reference sequence). V was trimmed by 0 bases and J by 2 bases, leaving 11 bases between them.

The V gene is TRBV10-2, the J gene TRBJ2-3; D gene unclear. The CDR3 totals 16 residues. CDR1 and CDR2 from the germline V gene are WSHSY and SAAADI. V lost 7 bases and J 0 bases, leaving 17 bases between the germline ends. The CDR3 sequence is CASNIPERTSTDTQYF. For the CDR3, the DNA is TGCGCCAGCAATATACCTGAGCGAACTAGCACAGATACGCAGTATTTT.